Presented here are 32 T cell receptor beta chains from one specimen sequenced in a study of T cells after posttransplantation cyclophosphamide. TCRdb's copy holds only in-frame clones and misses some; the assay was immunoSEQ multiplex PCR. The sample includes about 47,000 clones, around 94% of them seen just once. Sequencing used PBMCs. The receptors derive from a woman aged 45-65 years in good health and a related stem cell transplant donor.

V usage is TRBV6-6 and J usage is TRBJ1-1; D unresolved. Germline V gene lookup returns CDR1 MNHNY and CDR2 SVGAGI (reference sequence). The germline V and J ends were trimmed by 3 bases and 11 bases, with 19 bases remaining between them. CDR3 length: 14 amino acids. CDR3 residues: CASSYSAPGGSAFF. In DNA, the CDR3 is TGTGCCAGCAGTTATTCCGCACCAGGAGGCAGCGCTTTCTTT.

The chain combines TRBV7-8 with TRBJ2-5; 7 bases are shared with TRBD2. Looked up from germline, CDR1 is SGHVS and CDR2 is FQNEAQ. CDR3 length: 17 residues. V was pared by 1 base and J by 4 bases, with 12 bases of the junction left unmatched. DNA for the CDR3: TGTGCCAGCAGCTTAGGAGGGCTGGCGGGAGTTTTAGAGACCCAGTACTTC. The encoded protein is CASSLGGLAGVLETQYF.

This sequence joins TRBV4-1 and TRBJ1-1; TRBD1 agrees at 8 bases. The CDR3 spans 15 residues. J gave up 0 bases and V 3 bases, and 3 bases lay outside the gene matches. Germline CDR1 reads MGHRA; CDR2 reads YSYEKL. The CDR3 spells CASSHPGGLNTEAFF. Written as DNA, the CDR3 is TGCGCCAGCAGCCATCCAGGGGGCCTGAACACTGAAGCTTTCTTT.

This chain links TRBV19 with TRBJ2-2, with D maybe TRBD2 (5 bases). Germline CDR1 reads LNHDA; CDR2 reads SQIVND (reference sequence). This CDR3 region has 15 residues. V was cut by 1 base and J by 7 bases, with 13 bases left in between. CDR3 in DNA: TGTGCCAGTAGTATAGGAGGGTCCTCTGACGGGGAGCTGTTTTTT. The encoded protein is CASSIGGSSDGELFF.

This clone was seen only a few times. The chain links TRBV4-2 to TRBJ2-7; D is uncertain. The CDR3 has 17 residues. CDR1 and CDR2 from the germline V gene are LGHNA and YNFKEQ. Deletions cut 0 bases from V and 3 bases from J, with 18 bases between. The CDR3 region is CASSQDPQATRYYEQYF. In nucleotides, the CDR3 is TGTGCCAGCAGCCAAGATCCTCAAGCGACGAGGTACTACGAGCAGTACTTC.

The CDR3, as DNA: TGTGCCAGCAGCGTAGGATCGGGCTCTGGAAACACCATATATTTT. Protein sequence: CASSVGSGSGNTIYF. The chain uses TRBV9 and TRBJ1-3; D ambiguous. Between the trimmed V and J ends, which lost 0 bases and 0 bases, there was a span of 7 bases. The germline CDR1 and CDR2 sequences are SGDLS and YYNGEE. The CDR3 length is 15 residues.

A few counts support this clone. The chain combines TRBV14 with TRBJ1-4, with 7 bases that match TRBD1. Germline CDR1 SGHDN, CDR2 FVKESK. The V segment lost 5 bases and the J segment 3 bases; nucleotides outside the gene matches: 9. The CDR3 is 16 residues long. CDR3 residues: CASSKQGIRSNEKLFF. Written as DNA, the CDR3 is TGTGCCAGCAGCAAACAGGGGATTCGGTCTAATGAAAAACTGTTTTTT.

CDR3: CSGRGLAGLTDTQYF. The DNA of the CDR3 is TGCAGCGGCCGGGGTCTAGCGGGCCTCACAGATACGCAGTATTTT. This rearrangement joins TRBV29-1 to TRBJ2-3; 8 bases map to TRBD2. The V and J ends lost 7 bases and 2 bases, in that order; junction bases with no gene match: 11. The CDR3 is 15 residues long. The germline V gene has CDR1 SQVTM and CDR2 ANQGSEA.

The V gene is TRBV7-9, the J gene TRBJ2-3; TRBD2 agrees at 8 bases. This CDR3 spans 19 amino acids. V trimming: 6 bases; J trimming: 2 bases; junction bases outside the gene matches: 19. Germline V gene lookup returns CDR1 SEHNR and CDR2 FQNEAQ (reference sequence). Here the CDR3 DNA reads TGTGCCAGCAGGAAAATAAGCGGGGGCTACAAACATTTCACAGATACGCAGTATTTT. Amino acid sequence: CASRKISGGYKHFTDTQYF.

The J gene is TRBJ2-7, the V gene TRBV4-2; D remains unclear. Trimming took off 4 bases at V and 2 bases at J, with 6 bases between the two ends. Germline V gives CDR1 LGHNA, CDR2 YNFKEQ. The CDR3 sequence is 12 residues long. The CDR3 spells CASSPTPYEQYF. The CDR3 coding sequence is TGTGCCAGCAGCCCAACACCCTACGAGCAGTACTTC.

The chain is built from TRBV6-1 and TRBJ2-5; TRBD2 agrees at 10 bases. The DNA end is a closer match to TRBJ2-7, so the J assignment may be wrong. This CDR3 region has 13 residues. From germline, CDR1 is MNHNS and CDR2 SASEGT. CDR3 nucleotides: TGTGCCAGCAGCCTAGCGGGGGCTTACGAGCAGTACTTC. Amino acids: CASSLAGAYEQYF.

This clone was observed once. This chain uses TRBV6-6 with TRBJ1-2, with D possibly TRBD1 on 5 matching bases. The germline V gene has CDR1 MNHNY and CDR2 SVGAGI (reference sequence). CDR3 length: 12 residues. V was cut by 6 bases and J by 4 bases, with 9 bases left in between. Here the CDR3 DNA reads TGTGCCAGCAGCCTGGGGGGCTATGGCTACACCTTC. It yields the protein CASSLGGYGYTF.

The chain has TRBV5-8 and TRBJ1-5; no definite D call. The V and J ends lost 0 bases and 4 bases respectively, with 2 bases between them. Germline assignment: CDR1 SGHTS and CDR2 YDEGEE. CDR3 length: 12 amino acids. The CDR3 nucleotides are TGTGCCAGCAGCTTGGTAAATCAGCCCCAGCATTTT. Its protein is CASSLVNQPQHF.

The CDR3 coding sequence is TGTGCCAGTATTCCAGGGGGCTACACTGAAGCTTTCTTT. Translation gives CASIPGGYTEAFF. This chain links TRBV19 with TRBJ1-1; 8 bases are shared with TRBD1. The V gene end was trimmed by 7 bases and the J gene end by 3 bases; junction bases not matched to a gene: 4. CDR1 and CDR2 (germline): LNHDA, SQIVND (reference sequence). CDR3 length: 13 amino acids.

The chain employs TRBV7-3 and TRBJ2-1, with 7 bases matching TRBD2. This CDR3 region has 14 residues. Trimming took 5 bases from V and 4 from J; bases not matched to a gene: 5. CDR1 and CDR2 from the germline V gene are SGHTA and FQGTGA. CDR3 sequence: CASSLSGVYNEQFF. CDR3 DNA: TGTGCCAGCAGCCTGAGCGGGGTTTACAATGAGCAGTTCTTC.

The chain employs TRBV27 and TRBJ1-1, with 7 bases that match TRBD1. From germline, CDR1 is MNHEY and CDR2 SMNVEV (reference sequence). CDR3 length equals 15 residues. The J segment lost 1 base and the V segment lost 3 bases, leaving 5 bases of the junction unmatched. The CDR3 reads CASSFFRTGNTEAFF. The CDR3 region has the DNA TGTGCCAGCAGTTTTTTCAGGACAGGGAACACTGAAGCTTTCTTT.

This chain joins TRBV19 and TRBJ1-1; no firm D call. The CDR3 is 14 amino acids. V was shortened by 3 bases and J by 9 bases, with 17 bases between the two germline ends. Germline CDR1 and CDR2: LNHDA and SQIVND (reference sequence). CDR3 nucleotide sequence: TGTGCCAGTAGTATTCGGGTGGGGAGCCCACAAGCTTTCTTT. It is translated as CASSIRVGSPQAFF.

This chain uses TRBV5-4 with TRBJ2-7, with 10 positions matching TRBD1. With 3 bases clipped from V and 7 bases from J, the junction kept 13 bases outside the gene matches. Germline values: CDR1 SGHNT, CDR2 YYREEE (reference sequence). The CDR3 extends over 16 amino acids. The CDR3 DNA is TGTGCCAGCAGCTCGGATGGGACAGGGGCAATCGGGGAGCAGTACTTC. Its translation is CASSSDGTGAIGEQYF.

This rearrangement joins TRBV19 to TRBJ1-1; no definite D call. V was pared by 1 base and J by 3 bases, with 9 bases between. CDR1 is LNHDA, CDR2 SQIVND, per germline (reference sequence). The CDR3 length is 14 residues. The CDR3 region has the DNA TGTGCCAGTAGTATAGGAGTCATGGACACTGAAGCTTTCTTT. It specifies CASSIGVMDTEAFF. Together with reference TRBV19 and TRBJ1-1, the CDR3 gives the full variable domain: DGGITQSPKYLFRKEGQNVTLSCEQNLNHDAMYWYRQDPGQGLRLIYYSQIVNDFQKGDIAEGYSVSREKKESFPLTVTSAQKNPTAFYLCASSIGVMDTEAFFGQGTRLTVV.

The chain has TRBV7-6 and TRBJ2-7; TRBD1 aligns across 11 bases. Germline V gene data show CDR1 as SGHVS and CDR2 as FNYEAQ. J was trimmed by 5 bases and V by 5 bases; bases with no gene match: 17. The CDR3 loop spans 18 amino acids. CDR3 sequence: CASSQAPGQGGDLDEQYF. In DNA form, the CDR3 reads TGTGCCAGCAGCCAAGCACCGGGACAGGGGGGAGATTTGGACGAGCAGTACTTC.

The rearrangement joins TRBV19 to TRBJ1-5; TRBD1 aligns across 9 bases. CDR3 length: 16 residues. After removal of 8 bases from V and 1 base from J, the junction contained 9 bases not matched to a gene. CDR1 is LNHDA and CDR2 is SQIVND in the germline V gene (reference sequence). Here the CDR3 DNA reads TGTGCCAGTCTGGACAGGGGAGGACCCAGCAATCAGCCCCAGCATTTT. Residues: CASLDRGGPSNQPQHF.

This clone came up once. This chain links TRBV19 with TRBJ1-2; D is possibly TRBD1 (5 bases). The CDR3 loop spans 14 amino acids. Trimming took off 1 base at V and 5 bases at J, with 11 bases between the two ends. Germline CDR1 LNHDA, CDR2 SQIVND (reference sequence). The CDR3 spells CASSIGEGPYGYTF. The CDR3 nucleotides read TGTGCCAGTAGTATAGGGGAGGGACCTTATGGCTACACCTTC.

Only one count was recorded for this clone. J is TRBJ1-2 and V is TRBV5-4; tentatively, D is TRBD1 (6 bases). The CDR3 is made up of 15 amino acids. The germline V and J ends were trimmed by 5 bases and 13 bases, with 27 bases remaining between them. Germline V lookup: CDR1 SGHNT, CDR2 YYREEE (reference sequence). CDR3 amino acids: CASSSGQGTSGAGTF. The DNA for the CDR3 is TGTGCCAGCAGTTCCGGCCAAGGGACATCCGGCGCGGGCACCTTC.

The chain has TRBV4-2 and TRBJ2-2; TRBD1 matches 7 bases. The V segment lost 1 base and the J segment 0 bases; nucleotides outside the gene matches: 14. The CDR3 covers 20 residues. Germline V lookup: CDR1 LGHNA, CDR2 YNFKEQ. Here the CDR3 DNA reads TGTGCCAGCAGCCAAGGACAGAACTGGGGACAGATATCGAACACCGGGGAGCTGTTTTTT. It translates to CASSQGQNWGQISNTGELFF.

CDR3 residues: CASRKGTAGGRASPNEQFF. CDR3 in DNA: TGTGCCAGCAGAAAAGGTACGGCGGGGGGGCGAGCGTCCCCCAATGAGCAGTTCTTC. This chain links TRBV11-2 with TRBJ2-1, with 9 bases lining up with TRBD2. The germline gives CDR1 SGHAT, CDR2 FQNNGV. V lost 6 bases to trimming and J lost 6 bases; unmatched junction nucleotides: 21. The CDR3 loop spans 19 amino acids. Full variable domain (outside the CDR3, taken from reference TRBV11-2 and TRBJ2-1): EAGVAQSPRYKIIEKRQSVAFWCNPISGHATLYWYQQILGQGPKLLIQFQNNGVVDDSQLPKDRFSAERLKGVDSTLKIQPAKLEDSAVYLCASRKGTAGGRASPNEQFFGPGTRLTVL.

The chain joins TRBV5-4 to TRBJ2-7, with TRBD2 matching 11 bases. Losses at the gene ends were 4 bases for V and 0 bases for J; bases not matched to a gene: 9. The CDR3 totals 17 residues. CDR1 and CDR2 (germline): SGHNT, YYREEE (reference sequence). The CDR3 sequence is CASSGGLGTSGSYEQYF. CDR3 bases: TGTGCCAGCAGCGGGGGCCTTGGGACTAGCGGCTCCTACGAGCAGTACTTC.

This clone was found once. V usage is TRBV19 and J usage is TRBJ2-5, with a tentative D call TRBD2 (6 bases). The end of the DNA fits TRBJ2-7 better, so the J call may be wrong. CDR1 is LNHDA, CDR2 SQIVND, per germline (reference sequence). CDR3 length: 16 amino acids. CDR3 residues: CASSSASSAVSIEQYF. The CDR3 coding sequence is TGTGCCAGTAGTTCCGCCTCTAGCGCGGTCTCTATCGAGCAGTACTTC.

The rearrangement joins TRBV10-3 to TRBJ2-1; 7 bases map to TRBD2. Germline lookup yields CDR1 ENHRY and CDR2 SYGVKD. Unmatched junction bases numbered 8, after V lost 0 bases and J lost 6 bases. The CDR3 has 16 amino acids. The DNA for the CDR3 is TGTGCCATCAGTGAGTCGGGGGTAGCGGGTAGCAATGAGCAGTTCTTC. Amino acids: CAISESGVAGSNEQFF.

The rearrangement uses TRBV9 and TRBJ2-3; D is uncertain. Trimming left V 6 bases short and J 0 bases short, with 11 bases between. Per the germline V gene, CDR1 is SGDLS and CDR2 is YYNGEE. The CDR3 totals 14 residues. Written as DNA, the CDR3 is TGTGCCAGCACCCTGGGCACGAGCACAGATACGCAGTATTTT. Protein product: CASTLGTSTDTQYF.

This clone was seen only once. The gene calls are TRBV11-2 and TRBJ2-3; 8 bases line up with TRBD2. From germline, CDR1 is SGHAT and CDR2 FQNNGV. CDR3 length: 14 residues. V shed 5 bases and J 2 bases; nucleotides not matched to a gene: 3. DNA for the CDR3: TGTGCCAGCAGCATAGCGGGGTACACAGATACGCAGTATTTT. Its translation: CASSIAGYTDTQYF.

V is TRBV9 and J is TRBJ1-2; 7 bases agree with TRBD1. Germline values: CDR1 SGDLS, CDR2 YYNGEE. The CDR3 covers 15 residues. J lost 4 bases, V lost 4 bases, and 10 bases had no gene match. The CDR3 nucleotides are TGTGCCAGCAGCACCCTAGGGACAGCCAGCTATGGCTACACCTTC. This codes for CASSTLGTASYGYTF.

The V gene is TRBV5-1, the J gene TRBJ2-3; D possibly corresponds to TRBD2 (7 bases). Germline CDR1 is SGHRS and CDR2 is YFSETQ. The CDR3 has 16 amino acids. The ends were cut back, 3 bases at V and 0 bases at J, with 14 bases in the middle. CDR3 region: CASSSMGGPSTDTQYF. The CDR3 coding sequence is TGCGCCAGCAGCTCCATGGGGGGGCCAAGCACAGATACGCAGTATTTT. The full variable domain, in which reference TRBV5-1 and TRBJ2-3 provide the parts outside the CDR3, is KAGVTQTPRYLIKTRGQQVTLSCSPISGHRSVSWYQQTPGQGLQFLFEYFSETQRNKGNFPGRFSGRQFSNSRSEMNVSTLELGDSALYLCASSSMGGPSTDTQYFGPGTRLTVL.